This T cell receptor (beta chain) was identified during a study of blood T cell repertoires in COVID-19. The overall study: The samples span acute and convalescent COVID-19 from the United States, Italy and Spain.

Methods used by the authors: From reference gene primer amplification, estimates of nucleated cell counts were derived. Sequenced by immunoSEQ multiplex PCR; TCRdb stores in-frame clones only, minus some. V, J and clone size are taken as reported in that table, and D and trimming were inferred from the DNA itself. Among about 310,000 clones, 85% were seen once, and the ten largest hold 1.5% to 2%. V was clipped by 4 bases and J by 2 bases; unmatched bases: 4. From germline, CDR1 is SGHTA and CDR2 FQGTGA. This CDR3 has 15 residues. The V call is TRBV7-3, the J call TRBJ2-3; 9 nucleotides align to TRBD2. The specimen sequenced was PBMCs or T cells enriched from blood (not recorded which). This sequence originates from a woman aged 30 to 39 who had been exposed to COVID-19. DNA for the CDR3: TGTGCCAGCAGCTCCAGCGGGAGGTCCACAGATACGCAGTATTTT. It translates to CASSSSGRSTDTQYF.